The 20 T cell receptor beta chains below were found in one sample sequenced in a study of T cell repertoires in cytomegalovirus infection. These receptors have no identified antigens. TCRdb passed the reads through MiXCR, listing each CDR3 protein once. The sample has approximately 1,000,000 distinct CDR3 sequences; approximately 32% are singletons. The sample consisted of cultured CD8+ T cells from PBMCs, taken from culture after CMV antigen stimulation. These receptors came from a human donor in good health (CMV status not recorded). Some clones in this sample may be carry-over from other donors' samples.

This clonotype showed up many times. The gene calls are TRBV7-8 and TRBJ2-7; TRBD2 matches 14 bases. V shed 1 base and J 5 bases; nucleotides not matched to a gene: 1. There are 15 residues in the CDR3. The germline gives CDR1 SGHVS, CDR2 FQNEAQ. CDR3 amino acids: CASSLGLAGGHEQYV. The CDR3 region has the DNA TGTGCCAGCAGCTTAGGACTAGCGGGGGGGCACGAGCAGTACGTC.

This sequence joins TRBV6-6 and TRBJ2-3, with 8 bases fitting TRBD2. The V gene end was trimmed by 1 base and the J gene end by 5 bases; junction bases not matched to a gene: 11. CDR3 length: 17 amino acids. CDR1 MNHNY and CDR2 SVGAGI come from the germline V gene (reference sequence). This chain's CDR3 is CASSYLRTRGEEDTQYF. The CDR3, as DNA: TGTGCCAGCAGTTACTTGCGAACGCGGGGGGAGGAAGATACGCAGTATTTT.

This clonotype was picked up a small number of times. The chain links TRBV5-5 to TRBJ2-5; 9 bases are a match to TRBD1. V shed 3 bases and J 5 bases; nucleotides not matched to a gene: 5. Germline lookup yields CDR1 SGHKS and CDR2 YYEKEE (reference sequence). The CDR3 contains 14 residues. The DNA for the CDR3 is TGTGCCAGCAGCTCGGAACAGGGGGCGGAGACCCAGTACTTC. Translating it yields CASSSEQGAETQYF.

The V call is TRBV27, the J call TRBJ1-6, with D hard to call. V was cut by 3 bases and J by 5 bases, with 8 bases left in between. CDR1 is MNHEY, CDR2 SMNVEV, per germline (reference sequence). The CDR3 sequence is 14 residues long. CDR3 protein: CASSFGDNNSPLHF. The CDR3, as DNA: TGTGCCAGCAGTTTCGGGGATAATAATTCACCCCTCCACTTT.

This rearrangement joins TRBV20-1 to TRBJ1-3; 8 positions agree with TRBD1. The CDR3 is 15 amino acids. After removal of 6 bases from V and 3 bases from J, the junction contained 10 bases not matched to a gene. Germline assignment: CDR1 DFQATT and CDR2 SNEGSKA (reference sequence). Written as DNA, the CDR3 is TGCAGTGCGAACCCCGAGACAGGGGATGGAAACACCATATATTTT. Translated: CSANPETGDGNTIYF.

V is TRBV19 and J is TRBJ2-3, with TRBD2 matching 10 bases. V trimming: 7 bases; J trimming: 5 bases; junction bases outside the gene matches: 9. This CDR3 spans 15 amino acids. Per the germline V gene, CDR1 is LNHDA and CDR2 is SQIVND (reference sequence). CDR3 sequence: CASIPSGGVRDTQYF. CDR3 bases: TGTGCCAGTATTCCTAGCGGGGGCGTCCGAGATACGCAGTATTTT.

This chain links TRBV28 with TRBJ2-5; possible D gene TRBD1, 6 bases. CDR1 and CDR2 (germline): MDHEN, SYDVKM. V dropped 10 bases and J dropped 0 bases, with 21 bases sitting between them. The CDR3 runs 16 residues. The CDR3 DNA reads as TGTGCCAACACATCTCTGGACAGAATATACCAAGAGACCCAGTACTTC. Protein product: CANTSLDRIYQETQYF.

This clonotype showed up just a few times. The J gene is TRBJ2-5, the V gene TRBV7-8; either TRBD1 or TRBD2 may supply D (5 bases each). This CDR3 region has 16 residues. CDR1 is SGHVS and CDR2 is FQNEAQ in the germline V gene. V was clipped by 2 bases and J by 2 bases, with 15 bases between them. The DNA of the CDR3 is TGTGCCAGCAGCTTATGGGGCGAGGGACGGCAAGAGACCCAGTACTTC. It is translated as CASSLWGEGRQETQYF.

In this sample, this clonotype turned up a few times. CDR3 amino acids: CASSIGQGSNQPQHF. In nucleotides, the CDR3 is TGTGCCAGTAGTATAGGACAGGGCAGCAATCAGCCCCAGCATTTT. This sequence joins TRBV19 and TRBJ1-5; 7 bases map to TRBD1. The CDR3 length is 15 residues. V trimming: 1 base; J trimming: 1 base; junction bases outside the gene matches: 1. CDR1 is LNHDA and CDR2 is SQIVND in the germline V gene (reference sequence).

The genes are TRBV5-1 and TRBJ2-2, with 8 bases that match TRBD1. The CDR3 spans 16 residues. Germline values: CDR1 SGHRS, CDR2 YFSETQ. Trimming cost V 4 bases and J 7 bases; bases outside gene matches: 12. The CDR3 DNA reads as TGCGCCAGCAGCCCATACGGGACAGGCATGGACGGGGAGCTGTTTTTT. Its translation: CASSPYGTGMDGELFF.

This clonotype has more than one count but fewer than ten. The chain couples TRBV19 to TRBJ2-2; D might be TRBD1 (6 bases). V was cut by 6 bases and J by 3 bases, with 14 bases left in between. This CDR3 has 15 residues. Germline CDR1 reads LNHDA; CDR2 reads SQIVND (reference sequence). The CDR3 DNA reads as TGTGCCAGTAGCGTGGCAGGGGCGGACACCGGGGAGCTGTTTTTT. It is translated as CASSVAGADTGELFF.

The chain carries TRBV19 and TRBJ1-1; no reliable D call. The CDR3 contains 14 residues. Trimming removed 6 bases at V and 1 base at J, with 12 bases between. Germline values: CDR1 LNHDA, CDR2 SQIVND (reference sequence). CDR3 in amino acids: CASRPSVGNTEAFF. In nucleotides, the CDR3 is TGTGCCAGTAGACCCTCGGTGGGGAACACTGAAGCTTTCTTT.

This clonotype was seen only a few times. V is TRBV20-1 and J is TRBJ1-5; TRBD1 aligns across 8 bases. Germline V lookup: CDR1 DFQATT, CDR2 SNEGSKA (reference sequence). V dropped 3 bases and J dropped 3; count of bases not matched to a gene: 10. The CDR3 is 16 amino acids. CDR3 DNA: TGCAGTGCTAGGGGGACCTGGACAGGGATCAATCAGCCCCAGCATTTT. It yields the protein CSARGTWTGINQPQHF.

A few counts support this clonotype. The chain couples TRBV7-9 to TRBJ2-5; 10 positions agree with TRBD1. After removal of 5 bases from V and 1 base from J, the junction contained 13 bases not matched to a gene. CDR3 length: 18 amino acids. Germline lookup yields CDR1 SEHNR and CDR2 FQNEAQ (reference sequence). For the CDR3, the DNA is TGTGCCAGCAGCCCCCGGACAGGGGGGACGGCTTTCCAAGAGACCCAGTACTTC. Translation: CASSPRTGGTAFQETQYF.

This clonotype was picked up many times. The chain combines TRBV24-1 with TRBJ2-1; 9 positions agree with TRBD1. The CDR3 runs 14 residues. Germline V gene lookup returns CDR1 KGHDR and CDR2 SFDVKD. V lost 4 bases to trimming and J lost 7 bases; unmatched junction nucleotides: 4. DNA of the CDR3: TGTGCCACCAGTGAGAAGGACAGGGGTAATGAGCAGTTCTTC. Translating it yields CATSEKDRGNEQFF.

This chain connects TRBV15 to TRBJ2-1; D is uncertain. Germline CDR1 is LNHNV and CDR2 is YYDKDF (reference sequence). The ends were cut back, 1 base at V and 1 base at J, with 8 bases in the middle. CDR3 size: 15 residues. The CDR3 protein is CATSRGGSSYNEQFF. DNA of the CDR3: TGTGCCACCAGCAGAGGAGGTTCTTCCTACAATGAGCAGTTCTTC.

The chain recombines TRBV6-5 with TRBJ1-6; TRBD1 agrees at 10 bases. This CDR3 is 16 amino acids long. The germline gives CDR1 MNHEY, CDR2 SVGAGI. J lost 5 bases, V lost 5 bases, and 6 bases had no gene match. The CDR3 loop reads CASSPFDRGHNSPLHF. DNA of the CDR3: TGTGCCAGCAGTCCGTTCGACAGGGGGCATAATTCACCCCTCCACTTT.

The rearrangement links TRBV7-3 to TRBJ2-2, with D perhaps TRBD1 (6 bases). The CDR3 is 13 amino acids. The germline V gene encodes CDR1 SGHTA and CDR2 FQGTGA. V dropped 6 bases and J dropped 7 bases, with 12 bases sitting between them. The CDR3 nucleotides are TGTGCCAGCAGTTACAGGGTTGACGGGGAGCTGTTTTTT. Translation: CASSYRVDGELFF.

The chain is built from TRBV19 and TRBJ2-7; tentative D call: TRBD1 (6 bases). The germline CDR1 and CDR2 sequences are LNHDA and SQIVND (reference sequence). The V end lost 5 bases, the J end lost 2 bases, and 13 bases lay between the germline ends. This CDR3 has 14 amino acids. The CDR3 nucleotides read TGTGCCAGTAGTCCAAACAGGGTCCCCTACGAGCAGTACTTC. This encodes CASSPNRVPYEQYF.

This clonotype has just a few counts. CDR3 in amino acids: CATSSSGAYNEQFF. The CDR3 bases are TGTGCTACCTCGTCGAGCGGGGCGTACAATGAGCAGTTCTTC. This chain connects TRBV7-7 to TRBJ2-1, with 7 bases aligning to TRBD2. Per the germline V gene, CDR1 is SSHAT and CDR2 is FNYEAQ (reference sequence). The CDR3 consists of 14 residues.